This T cell receptor beta chain comes out of a study of T-cell memory formation after mild COVID-19. Study in general: TCR clusters showed largely donor specificity.

Germline lookup yields CDR1 LGHDT and CDR2 YNNKEL (reference sequence). V dropped 5 bases and J dropped 7 bases, with 9 bases sitting between them. This CDR3 is built from 12 residues. TCRdb independently ran MiXCR on the 5' RACE reads; one entry per CDR3 protein. This repertoire shows roughly 600,000 distinct CDR3 sequences, approximately 18% found once; its top ten account for around 12%. V usage is TRBV3-1 and J usage is TRBJ2-1, with D perhaps matching TRBD1 (6 bases). This clonotype was obtained from an adult woman who had mild COVID-19 (a few samples of this study predate the infection). Cell type and time point are not known. The specimen was PBMCs or a T cell subset sorted from them (not recorded which). This chain's CDR3 is CASSRQVNEQFF. For the CDR3, the DNA is TGTGCCAGCAGCAGACAGGTAAATGAGCAGTTCTTC.